This paragraph reports one T cell receptor (beta chain). These data are taken from a study of blood T cell repertoires in COVID-19. V dropped 5 bases and J dropped 1; count of bases not matched to a gene: 5. CDR3 length: 15 amino acids. Germline V gene sequence: CDR1 SGHTA, CDR2 FQGNSA. Profiled with immunoSEQ multiplex PCR; TCRdb holds only in-frame clones, not every one. This table has over 150,000 clones, about 80% appearing once. The clonotype was recovered from a woman between 70 and 85 years old with acute or convalescent COVID-19. This rearrangement joins TRBV7-2 to TRBJ2-3, with 8 bases aligning to TRBD1. The specimen sequenced was peripheral blood. This CDR3 is CASSPRTGRTDTQYF. The CDR3 nucleotides are TGTGCCAGCAGCCCCCGGACAGGGCGCACAGATACGCAGTATTTT. Variable domain in full (rest from reference TRBV7-2 and TRBJ2-3): GAGVSQSPSNKVTEKGKDVELRCDPISGHTALYWYRQSLGQGLEFLIYFQGNSAPDKSGLPSDRFSAERTGGSVSTLTIQRTQQEDSAVYLCASSPRTGRTDTQYFGPGTRLTVL.